This TCR beta chain derives from a study of a mutant IDH1 vaccine in newly diagnosed glioma. Study summary: Vaccination of patients was performed eight times, in weeks 1, 3, 5, 7, 11, 15, 19 and 23. Treated patients, averaging roughly 40 years, were roughly 60% male and about 38% female. Receipt of radiotherapy, temozolomide, or both preceded the study, and most received both.

Time point defined: week 11, during vaccination. Mutant IDH1 20-mer peptide, at 300 ug, made up each vaccine dose, with topical imiquimod. Overall study findings and caveats: Pseudoprogression appeared independent of alterations in top peripheral clonotypes.

This CDR3 is 12 amino acids long. V lost 6 bases, J lost 3 bases, and 9 bases lay in between. The germline CDR1 and CDR2 sequences are SNHLY and FYNNEI. Measured with immunoSEQ multiplex PCR; TCRdb has only the in-frame clones, and not every one. The sample lists 38,000 or so clones; roughly 80% were seen once. As concerns this clone: Its antigen is not identified.

This sample comprised peripheral blood mononuclear cells (PBMCs), obtained from a glioma patient whose treatment included an IDH1 peptide vaccine. The TCR was taken from a woman aged 25 to 45 with glioma. Some clones in this sample may be carry-over from other donors' samples. The chain employs TRBV2 and TRBJ2-7, with D uncertain. As DNA, the CDR3 is TGTGCCAGCAGGGACCTAGACTACGAGCAGTACTTC. Translation gives CASRDLDYEQYF.